This TCR beta chain is drawn from a study of T cell repertoires in cytomegalovirus infection. General study findings and limits: CMV carriers with the relevant HLA were identified by cumulative public TCR beta family frequency.

Looked up from germline, CDR1 is SGHTA and CDR2 is FQGTGA. This CDR3 comprises 15 residues. V was clipped by 3 bases and J by 4 bases; unmatched bases: 7. MiXCR, run by TCRdb on the reads, gives a single entry per CDR3 protein. This table has more than 150,000 distinct CDR3 sequences, 17% appearing once. Concerning this clonotype itself: Its antigen is unknown.

This sequence joins TRBV7-3 and TRBJ2-3, with TRBD1 identical over 7 bases. The receptor was isolated from a human donor in good health (CMV status not recorded). Some clones in this sample may be carry-over from other donors' samples. Sequencing was carried out using CD8+ T cells from PBMCs. Written as DNA, the CDR3 is TGTGCCAGCAGCTTTAGGGACAGTGGGCCAGATACGCAGTATTTT. Protein: CASSFRDSGPDTQYF. Looking up the rest from reference TRBV7-3 and TRBJ2-3 gives the full variable domain: GAGVSQTPSNKVTEKGKYVELRCDPISGHTALYWYRQSLGQGPEFLIYFQGTGAADDSGLPNDRFFAVRPEGSVSTLKIQRTERGDSAVYLCASSFRDSGPDTQYFGPGTRLTVL.